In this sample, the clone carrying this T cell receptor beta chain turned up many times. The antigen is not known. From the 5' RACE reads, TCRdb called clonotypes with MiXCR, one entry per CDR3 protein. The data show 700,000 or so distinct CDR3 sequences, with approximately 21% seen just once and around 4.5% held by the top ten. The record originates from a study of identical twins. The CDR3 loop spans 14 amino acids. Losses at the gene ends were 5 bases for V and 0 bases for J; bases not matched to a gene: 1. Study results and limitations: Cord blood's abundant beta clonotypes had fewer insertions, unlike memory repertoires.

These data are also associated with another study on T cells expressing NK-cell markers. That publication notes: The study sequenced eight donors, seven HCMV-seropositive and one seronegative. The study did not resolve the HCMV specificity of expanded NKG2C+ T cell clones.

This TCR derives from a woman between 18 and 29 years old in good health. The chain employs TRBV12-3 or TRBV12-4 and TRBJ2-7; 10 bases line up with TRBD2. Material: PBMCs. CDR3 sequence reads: CASSPSGSSYEQYF. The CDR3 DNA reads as TGTGCCAGCAGTCCTAGCGGGAGCTCCTACGAGCAGTACTTC.